These 30 T cell receptor beta chains were sequenced from one sample in a study of vaccination and CD4 T cells after COVID-19. The treatment here: approximately 9-day PBMC culture with coronavirus spike peptide pools or control peptides (ViraFEST assay). Samples of CD4+ T cells were obtained from the unexposed donor before the COVID-19 pandemic (2011-2018). Their recognized antigens are unknown. Sequenced with the Oncomine TCR Beta short-read assay was DNA taken from cultured CD4+ T cells. From the PCR reads, TCRdb called clonotypes with MiXCR, one entry per CDR3 protein. The sample shows some 7,000 distinct CDR3 sequences, 35% to 45% of them seen only once. The specimen sequenced was CD4+ T cells from blood, cultured in vitro. These receptors were obtained from a human donor in good health.

The genes are TRBV5-4 and TRBJ2-7; 8 bases are a match to TRBD2. V lost 0 bases and J lost 7; bases outside the gene matches: 9. The CDR3 is made up of 15 amino acids. Germline V gene sequence: CDR1 SGHNT, CDR2 YYREEE (reference sequence). CDR3 DNA: TGTGCCAGCAGCTTGGGGGCTAGCGGGCCTTGGGAGCAGTACTTC. It specifies CASSLGASGPWEQYF.

This sequence joins TRBV30 and TRBJ1-5; 7 nucleotides align to TRBD1. V trimming: 3 bases; J trimming: 9 bases; junction bases outside the gene matches: 8. The CDR3 is 13 residues long. Germline V gene sequence: CDR1 GTSNPN, CDR2 SVGIG (reference sequence). CDR3 region: CAWSRTGGLPQHF. CDR3 in DNA: TGTGCCTGGAGCCGGACAGGCGGGTTGCCCCAGCATTTT.

V and J are TRBV2 and TRBJ2-2; the D gene is possibly TRBD2 (5 bases). Between the trimmed V and J ends, which lost 6 bases and 2 bases, there was a span of 13 bases. CDR1 is SNHLY and CDR2 is FYNNEI in the germline V gene. The CDR3 is 15 amino acids. Here the CDR3 DNA reads TGTGCCAGCAGCACCGAGGGTCTAAACACCGGGGAGCTGTTTTTT. This translates into CASSTEGLNTGELFF. The full variable domain, with the rest looked up from reference TRBV2 and TRBJ2-2, is EPEVTQTPSHQVTQMGQEVILRCVPISNHLYFYWYRQILGQKVEFLVSFYNNEISEKSEIFDDQFSVERPDGSNFTLKIRSTKLEDSAMYFCASSTEGLNTGELFFGEGSRLTVL.

In its sample, this clonotype was seen a few times. This rearrangement joins TRBV10-3 to TRBJ2-7, with D perhaps matching TRBD2 (5 bases). This CDR3 has 14 amino acids. Germline loops: CDR1 ENHRY, CDR2 SYGVKD. Trimming removed 4 bases at V and 7 bases at J, with 17 bases between. This CDR3 reads CAISGAGVAWEQYF. The CDR3 nucleotides are TGTGCCATCAGTGGTGCCGGGGTCGCCTGGGAGCAGTACTTC.

This sequence joins TRBV6-4 and TRBJ1-2; D gene uncertain. The CDR3 totals 13 residues. V was clipped by 4 bases and J by 2 bases, with 8 bases between them. Germline CDR1 MRHNA, CDR2 SNTAGT. CDR3 in DNA: TGTGCCAGCAGTGTTGGAGAAAACTATGGCTACACCTTC. It is translated as CASSVGENYGYTF.

V and J are TRBV19 and TRBJ1-2; D is undetermined. Germline CDR1 is LNHDA and CDR2 is SQIVND (reference sequence). CDR3 size: 14 residues. The V and J ends lost 5 bases and 0 bases respectively, with 10 bases between them. The CDR3 spells CASSFDGANYGYTF. As DNA, the CDR3 is TGTGCCAGTAGTTTCGACGGTGCTAACTATGGCTACACCTTC.

This chain connects TRBV19 to TRBJ2-3, with a possible D match to TRBD2 (5 bases). This CDR3 comprises 13 residues. The V end lost 2 bases, the J end lost 8 bases, and 11 bases lay between the germline ends. CDR1 and CDR2 from the germline V gene are LNHDA and SQIVND (reference sequence). This chain's CDR3 is CASSISEGTTQYF. Written as DNA, the CDR3 is TGTGCCAGTAGTATATCTGAGGGAACTACGCAGTATTTT.

The chain carries TRBV29-1 and TRBJ1-2, with D possibly TRBD1 on 6 matching bases. The CDR3 consists of 13 residues. CDR1 and CDR2 (germline): SQVTM, ANQGSEA. V was shortened by 3 bases and J by 4 bases, with 12 bases between the two germline ends. CDR3 sequence: CSVDPGATYGYTF. The CDR3 DNA sequence: TGCAGCGTTGATCCAGGGGCGACCTATGGCTACACCTTC.

The J gene is TRBJ1-1, the V gene TRBV6-1, with D possibly TRBD1 on 5 matching bases. CDR1 is MNHNS, CDR2 SASEGT, per germline. The V gene lost 9 bases and the J gene lost 0 bases, with 17 bases spanning the gap. This CDR3 region has 15 residues. CDR3 protein: CASKKTGSLNTEAFF. CDR3 coding DNA: TGTGCCAGTAAGAAAACAGGCTCTTTGAACACTGAAGCTTTCTTT.

The rearrangement joins TRBV12-3 or TRBV12-4 to TRBJ1-2; D gene ambiguous. Trimming left V 3 bases short and J 7 bases short, with 9 bases between. The CDR3 length is 12 residues. Here the CDR3 reads CASSFTVGGYTF. The CDR3 DNA follows: TGTGCCAGCAGTTTCACTGTGGGTGGCTACACCTTC.

The chain carries TRBV14 and TRBJ1-1; D is possibly TRBD1 (6 bases). The ends were cut back, 0 bases at V and 1 base at J, with 12 bases in the middle. Germline CDR1 SGHDN, CDR2 FVKESK. The CDR3 is 16 amino acids. The CDR3 coding sequence is TGTGCCAGCAGCCAAGACCCGTGGGGGCGGAACACTGAAGCTTTCTTT. Its protein is CASSQDPWGRNTEAFF.

The rearrangement joins TRBV5-1 to TRBJ2-7; maybe TRBD2 (5 bases). CDR3 length: 16 residues. V shed 2 bases and J shed 0 bases, with 15 bases lying between them. Germline CDR1 SGHRS, CDR2 YFSETQ. The CDR3 bases are TGCGCCAGCAGCTTTACTAGGCCAACAGTCTCCTACGAGCAGTACTTC. Protein sequence: CASSFTRPTVSYEQYF.

The gene calls are TRBV6-5 and TRBJ2-7, with 7 bases fitting TRBD2. CDR1 and CDR2 from the germline V gene are MNHEY and SVGAGI. The CDR3 is 16 amino acids. Unmatched junction bases numbered 9, after V lost 2 bases and J lost 2 bases. CDR3 in DNA: TGTGCCAGCAGTTACGGGGGGGGAGGAGGGGCCTACGAGCAGTACTTC. Amino acid sequence: CASSYGGGGGAYEQYF.

This clonotype was recorded a few times. The chain employs TRBV11-2 and TRBJ2-5; no clear D gene. The germline V gene has CDR1 SGHAT and CDR2 FQNNGV. Deletions cut 1 base from V and 0 bases from J, with 9 bases between. CDR3 length equals 15 residues. This CDR3 reads CASSLGNEYQETQYF. Written as DNA, the CDR3 is TGTGCCAGCAGCTTAGGGAATGAGTACCAAGAGACCCAGTACTTC.

This clonotype was found a few times. The rearrangement uses TRBV12-3 or TRBV12-4 and TRBJ1-2; perhaps TRBD1 as D (6 bases). The CDR3 runs to 12 residues. V shed 11 bases and J shed 4 bases, with 14 bases lying between them. The CDR3 protein is CAGTFNFYGYTF. The DNA for the CDR3 is TGTGCCGGGACATTTAACTTCTATGGCTACACCTTC.

This clonotype occurred a few times. The chain uses TRBV20-1 and TRBJ2-7, with D perhaps given as TRBD1 or TRBD2 (6 bases each). This CDR3 comprises 15 residues. Germline lookup yields CDR1 DFQATT and CDR2 SNEGSKA (reference sequence). Between the trimmed V and J ends, which lost 0 bases and 4 bases, there was a span of 16 bases. CDR3 loop: CSARDRGRTLYEQYF. DNA for the CDR3: TGCAGTGCTAGAGATCGGGGGCGGACGTTATACGAGCAGTACTTC.

This clonotype was seen only once. The chain couples TRBV7-2 to TRBJ1-3, with TRBD1 as a possible D gene (5 bases). CDR1 is SGHTA, CDR2 FQGNSA, per germline. V was shortened by 5 bases and J by 0 bases, with 14 bases between the two germline ends. The CDR3 spans 16 residues. In DNA form, the CDR3 reads TGTGCCAGCAGCCCGAGGACACGGCTCTCTGGAAACACCATATATTTT. It translates to CASSPRTRLSGNTIYF. The whole variable domain, remainder taken from reference TRBV7-2 and TRBJ1-3, is GAGVSQSPSNKVTEKGKDVELRCDPISGHTALYWYRQSLGQGLEFLIYFQGNSAPDKSGLPSDRFSAERTGGSVSTLTIQRTQQEDSAVYLCASSPRTRLSGNTIYFGEGSWLTVV.

The chain combines TRBV28 with TRBJ2-3; TRBD2 matches at 11 bases. The V gene's germline CDR1 is MDHEN and CDR2 SYDVKM. This CDR3 contains 16 residues. The V and J ends lost 4 bases and 4 bases, in that order; junction bases with no gene match: 7. In DNA form, the CDR3 reads TGTGCCAGCAGTTCCACTCTAGCGGGAGGTGCAGATACGCAGTATTTT. It specifies CASSSTLAGGADTQYF.

This clonotype was detected a few times. V and J are TRBV20-1 and TRBJ1-2, with 12 bases matching TRBD1. CDR1 is DFQATT, CDR2 SNEGSKA, per germline (reference sequence). V dropped 4 bases and J dropped 7; count of bases not matched to a gene: 10. CDR3 length equals 15 residues. The CDR3 DNA is TGCAGTGCTAACTTACCGGGACAGGGGGCTGGTGGCTACACCTTC. It translates to CSANLPGQGAGGYTF.

This clonotype was seen only a few times. The chain is built from TRBV11-2 and TRBJ1-2, with 7 bases that match TRBD1. Germline assignment: CDR1 SGHAT and CDR2 FQNNGV. The CDR3 has 17 residues. Trimming cost V 0 bases and J 4 bases; bases outside gene matches: 11. CDR3 protein: CASSLEGVRGAVYGYTF. Written as DNA, the CDR3 is TGTGCCAGCAGCTTAGAGGGGGTCAGGGGGGCAGTCTATGGCTACACCTTC.

This clonotype was observed a few times. The chain uses TRBV6-2 or TRBV6-3 and TRBJ1-5; maybe TRBD1 (5 bases). The CDR3 runs 15 residues. Trimming left V 8 bases short and J 1 base short, with 15 bases between. Germline V lookup: CDR1 MNHEY, CDR2 SVGEGT. The CDR3 loop is CASGGFTGSNQPQHF. CDR3 DNA sequence: TGTGCCAGCGGGGGATTTACCGGGAGCAATCAGCCCCAGCATTTT.

This clonotype came up a few times. The chain has TRBV20-1 and TRBJ1-2; TRBD1 agrees at 9 bases. The V gene's germline CDR1 is DFQATT and CDR2 SNEGSKA (reference sequence). The CDR3 sequence is 16 residues long. The V segment lost 1 base and the J segment 6 bases; nucleotides outside the gene matches: 12. The DNA of the CDR3 is TGCAGTGCTAGAGGCCTAAGAAGGACAGGGGAGGATGGCTACACCTTC. Translation: CSARGLRRTGEDGYTF.

The J gene is TRBJ2-3, the V gene TRBV18; D ambiguous. Germline V CDR1 and CDR2: KGHSH, LQKENI. V lost 3 bases and J lost 3, with 13 bases in between. There are 15 residues in the CDR3. The CDR3: CASSPVVTSTDTQYF. The CDR3 coding sequence is TGTGCCAGCTCACCGGTGGTAACCTCGACAGATACGCAGTATTTT.

Relative to its sample, this clonotype is hyperexpanded. V and J are TRBV7-2 and TRBJ1-1, with D uncertain. Germline loops: CDR1 SGHTA, CDR2 FQGNSA. CDR3 length equals 15 residues. Trimming left V 1 base short and J 1 base short, with 10 bases between. The CDR3 coding sequence is TGTGCCAGCAGCTTAGGAGTCCTTTGGAACACTGAAGCTTTCTTT. It specifies CASSLGVLWNTEAFF.

This chain links TRBV20-1 with TRBJ2-5; a possible D gene is TRBD2 (6 bases). The CDR3 is made up of 13 amino acids. The V end was cut by 3 bases, the J end by 5 bases, with 13 bases between. Germline values: CDR1 DFQATT, CDR2 SNEGSKA (reference sequence). CDR3 loop: CSASGSRVETQYF. The CDR3 DNA follows: TGCAGTGCTAGCGGGAGTCGGGTGGAGACCCAGTACTTC.

The rearrangement joins TRBV20-1 to TRBJ1-2, with D unresolved. V lost 5 bases to trimming and J lost 1 base, with 11 bases between them. This CDR3 contains 13 residues. Germline V gives CDR1 DFQATT, CDR2 SNEGSKA (reference sequence). CDR3 bases: TGCAGTGCTCGCGGATTAGGTAACTATGGCTACACCTTC. Encoded protein: CSARGLGNYGYTF.

V gene TRBV20-1 combines with J gene TRBJ2-2, with D perhaps matching TRBD1 or TRBD2 (5 bases each). This CDR3 has 15 residues. The germline V gene has CDR1 DFQATT and CDR2 SNEGSKA (reference sequence). Trimming pared 4 bases from V and 2 bases from J, leaving 14 bases between. CDR3 region: CSATGEGPNTGELFF. The CDR3 DNA reads TGCAGTGCTACTGGAGAGGGACCTAACACCGGGGAGCTGTTTTTT.

This clonotype was recorded a few times. This chain links TRBV6-1 with TRBJ2-7; 9 nucleotides match TRBD2. Looked up from germline, CDR1 is MNHNS and CDR2 is SASEGT. The CDR3 contains 17 residues. V trimming: 5 bases; J trimming: 6 bases; junction bases outside the gene matches: 17. DNA for the CDR3: TGTGCCAGCAGTCAACCGGGGGCGGGGGGGCTACGGTTCGAGCAGTACTTC. Protein sequence: CASSQPGAGGLRFEQYF.

Only a few counts were recorded for this clonotype. V and J are TRBV6-1 and TRBJ1-1, with 7 bases fitting TRBD1. J lost 5 bases, V lost 5 bases, and 5 bases had no gene match. Germline V gives CDR1 MNHNS, CDR2 SASEGT. This CDR3 spans 13 amino acids. CDR3 nucleotide sequence: TGTGCCAGCAGTCCCTCAGGGGGGACTGAAGCTTTCTTT. It specifies CASSPSGGTEAFF.

The chain couples TRBV5-1 to TRBJ2-2; 10 bases are shared with TRBD1. The germline V gene has CDR1 SGHRS and CDR2 YFSETQ. The CDR3 extends over 17 amino acids. J gave up 4 bases and V 0 bases, and 6 bases lay outside the gene matches. This chain's CDR3 is CASSLGDRGFGTGELFF. In DNA, the CDR3 is TGCGCCAGCAGCTTGGGGGACAGGGGATTCGGCACCGGGGAGCTGTTTTTT.